Sequencing of this T cell receptor (beta chain) was carried out in a study of T cells in Graves' hyperthyroidism and ophthalmopathy. RNA transcripts were the template for amplifying TCR beta CDR3 regions. HTBI primers were the set used in a first-round RT-PCR of the TCR CDR3. One entry per CDR3 protein results from TCRdb running MiXCR on the multiplex PCR reads. The data hold 600,000 to 650,000 distinct CDR3 sequences, with around 20% observed a single time. The sample holds a few counts of this clonotype. The CDR3 totals 14 residues. The germline V gene has CDR1 DFQATT and CDR2 SNEGSKA (reference sequence). V lost 0 bases and J lost 7, with 14 bases in between.

The material sequenced was blood. The TCR originated in a man aged 25 to 45 with Graves' ophthalmopathy. The chain combines TRBV20-1 with TRBJ2-3; tentatively, D is TRBD1 or TRBD2 (5 bases each). As DNA, the CDR3 is TGCAGTGCTAGAGAAGGGGACCCGTCCCATACGCAGTATTTT. This sequence encodes CSAREGDPSHTQYF.